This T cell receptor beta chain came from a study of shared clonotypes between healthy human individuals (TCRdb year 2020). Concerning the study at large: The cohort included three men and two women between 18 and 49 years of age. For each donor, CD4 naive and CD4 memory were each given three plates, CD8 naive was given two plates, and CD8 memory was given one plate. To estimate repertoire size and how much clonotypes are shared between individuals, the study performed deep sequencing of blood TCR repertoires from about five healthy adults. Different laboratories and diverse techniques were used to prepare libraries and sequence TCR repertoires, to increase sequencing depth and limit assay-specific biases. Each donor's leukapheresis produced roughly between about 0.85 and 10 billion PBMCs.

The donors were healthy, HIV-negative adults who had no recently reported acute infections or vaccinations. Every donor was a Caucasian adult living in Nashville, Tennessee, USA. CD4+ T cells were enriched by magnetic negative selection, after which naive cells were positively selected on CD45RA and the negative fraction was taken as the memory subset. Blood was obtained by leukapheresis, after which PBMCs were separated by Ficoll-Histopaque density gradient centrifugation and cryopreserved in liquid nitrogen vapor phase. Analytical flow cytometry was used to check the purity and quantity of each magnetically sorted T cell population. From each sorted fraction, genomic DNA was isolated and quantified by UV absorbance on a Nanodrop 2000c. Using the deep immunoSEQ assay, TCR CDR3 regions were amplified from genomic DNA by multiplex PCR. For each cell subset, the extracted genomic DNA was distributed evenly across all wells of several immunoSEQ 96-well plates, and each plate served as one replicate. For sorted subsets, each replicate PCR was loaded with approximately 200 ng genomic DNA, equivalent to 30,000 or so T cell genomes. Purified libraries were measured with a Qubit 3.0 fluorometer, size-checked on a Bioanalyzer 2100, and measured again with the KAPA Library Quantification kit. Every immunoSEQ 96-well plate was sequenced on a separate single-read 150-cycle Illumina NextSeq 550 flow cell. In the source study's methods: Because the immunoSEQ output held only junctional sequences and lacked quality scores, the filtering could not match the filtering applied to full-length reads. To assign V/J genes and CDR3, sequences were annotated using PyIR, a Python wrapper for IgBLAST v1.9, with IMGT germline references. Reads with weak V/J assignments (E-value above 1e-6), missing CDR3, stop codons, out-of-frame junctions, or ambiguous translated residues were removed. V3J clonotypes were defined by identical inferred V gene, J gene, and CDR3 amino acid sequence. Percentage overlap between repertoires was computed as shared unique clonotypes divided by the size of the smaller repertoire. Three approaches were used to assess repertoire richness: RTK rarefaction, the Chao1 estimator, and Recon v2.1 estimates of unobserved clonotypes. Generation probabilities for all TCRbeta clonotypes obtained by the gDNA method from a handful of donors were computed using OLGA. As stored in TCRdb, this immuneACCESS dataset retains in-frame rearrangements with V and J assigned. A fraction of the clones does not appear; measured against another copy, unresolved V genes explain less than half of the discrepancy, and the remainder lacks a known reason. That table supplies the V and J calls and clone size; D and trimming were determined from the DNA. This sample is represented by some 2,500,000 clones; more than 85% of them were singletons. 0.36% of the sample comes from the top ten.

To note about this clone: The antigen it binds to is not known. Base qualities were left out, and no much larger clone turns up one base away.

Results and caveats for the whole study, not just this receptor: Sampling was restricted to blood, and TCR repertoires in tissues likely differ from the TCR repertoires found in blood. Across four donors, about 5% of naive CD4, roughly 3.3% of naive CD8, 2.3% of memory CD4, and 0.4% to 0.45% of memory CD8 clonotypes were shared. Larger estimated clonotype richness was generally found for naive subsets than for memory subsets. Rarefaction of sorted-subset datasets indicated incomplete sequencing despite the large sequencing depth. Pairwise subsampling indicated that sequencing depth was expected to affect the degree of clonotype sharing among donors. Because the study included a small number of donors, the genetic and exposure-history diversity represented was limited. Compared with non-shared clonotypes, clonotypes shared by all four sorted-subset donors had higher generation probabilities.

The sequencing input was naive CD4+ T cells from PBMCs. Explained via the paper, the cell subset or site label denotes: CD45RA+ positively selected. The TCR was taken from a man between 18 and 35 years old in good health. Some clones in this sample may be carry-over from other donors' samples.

The nucleotide sequence is given as TGCAGCATTGCGGGGACAGAGGGGCAGTTCTTC. This yields the protein CSIAGTEGQFF. The chain is made from TRBV29-1 and TRBJ2-1, and perhaps TRBD1 as D gene, on 7 matching bases. According to the germline V gene, CDR1 reads SQVTM and CDR2 reads ANQGSEA. Taken from cysteine to phenylalanine, the CDR3 has 11 residues. Kept here is only the CDR3 DNA, which spans 33 bases and is read in frame from base 1. Trimming removed 8 bases from V and 12 bases from J, leaving 17 bases between the germline ends.